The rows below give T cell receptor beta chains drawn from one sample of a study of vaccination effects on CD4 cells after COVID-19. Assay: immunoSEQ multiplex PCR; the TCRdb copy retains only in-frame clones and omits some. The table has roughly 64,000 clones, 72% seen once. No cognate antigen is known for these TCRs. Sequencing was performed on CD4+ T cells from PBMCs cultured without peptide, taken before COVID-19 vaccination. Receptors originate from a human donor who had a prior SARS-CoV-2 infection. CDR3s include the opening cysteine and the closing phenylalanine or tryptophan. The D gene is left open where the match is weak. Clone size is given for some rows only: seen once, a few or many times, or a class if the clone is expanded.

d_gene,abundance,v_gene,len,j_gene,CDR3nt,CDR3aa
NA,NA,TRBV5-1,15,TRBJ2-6,TGCGCCAGCAGCTGGACAGACTCTGGGGCCAACGTCCTGACTTTC,CASSWTDSGANVLTF
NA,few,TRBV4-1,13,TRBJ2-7,TGCGCCAGCAGCCAGGCTACCAGGGACGAGCAGTACTTC,CASSQATRDEQYF
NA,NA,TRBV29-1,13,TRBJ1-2,TGCAGCGTTTATACAACCGGAAACTATGGCTACACCTTC,CSVYTTGNYGYTF
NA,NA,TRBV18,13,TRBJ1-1,TGTGCCAGCTCATTTGGGGAGTACACTGAAGCTTTCTTT,CASSFGEYTEAFF
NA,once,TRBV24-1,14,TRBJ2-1,TGTGCCACCAGTGACCGCCTCCGTTCGGGACCCTTGTTCTTC,CATSDRLRSGPLFF
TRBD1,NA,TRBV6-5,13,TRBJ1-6,TGTGCCAGCAGTTACGGACAGGGTTCACCCCTCCACTTT,CASSYGQGSPLHF
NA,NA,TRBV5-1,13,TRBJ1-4,TGCGCCAGCAGCTTGGGGCAGGGTGAAAAACTGTTTTTT,CASSLGQGEKLFF
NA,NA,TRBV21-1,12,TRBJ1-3,TGTGCCAGCAGCTCCCAACGGAACACCATATATTTT,CASSSQRNTIYF
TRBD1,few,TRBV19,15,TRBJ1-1,TGTGCCAGTAGTATCGGCGACAGGGGGGACACTGAAGCTTTCTTT,CASSIGDRGDTEAFF
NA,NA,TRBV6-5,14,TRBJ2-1,TGTGCCAGCAGCCGGCGGGAATCGTACAATGAGCAGTTCTTC,CASSRRESYNEQFF
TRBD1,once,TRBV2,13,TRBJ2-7,TGTGCCAGCAGTGAAGTCAGGGGGTTGGAGCAGTACTTC,CASSEVRGLEQYF